This note documents a single TCR beta chain sequence. Its antigen remains unidentified. With 0 bases removed from V and 12 bases from J, the gap between germline ends came to 11 bases. CDR1 DFQATT and CDR2 SNEGSKA come from the germline V gene (reference sequence). This CDR3 contains 11 residues. This sample stems from a study of a mutant IDH1 vaccine in newly diagnosed glioma. Looking at the study overall: Patients, over weeks 1, 3, 5, 7, 11, 15, 19 and 23, received a total of eight vaccinations. Once 4-6 weeks had passed after radiotherapy alone, vaccination started, or it started with temozolomide cycles. Receipt of radiotherapy, temozolomide, or both preceded the study, and most received both.

As to time point: week 5, during vaccination. Topical imiquimod accompanied each vaccine dose, which consisted of 300 ug of mutant IDH1 20-mer peptide. Generated by immunoSEQ multiplex PCR, the TCRdb table keeps only in-frame clones and is missing some. The repertoire includes about 25,000 clones, 65% to 85% of them detected once, and less than 9.5% sits in the top ten. This TCR derives from a man aged 35-49 years with glioma. V and J are TRBV20-1 and TRBJ1-2; maybe TRBD1 (5 bases). The sequencing here drew on PBMCs, taken from a glioma patient whose treatment included an IDH1 peptide vaccine. This CDR3 reads CSARDRGGNTF. The CDR3 bases are TGCAGTGCTAGAGATAGGGGCGGGAACACCTTC.